Below, 22 T cell receptor beta chains from the same sample are listed, as sequenced in a study of a mutant IDH1 vaccine in newly diagnosed glioma. Repertoires were generated with immunoSEQ multiplex PCR, while TCRdb's copy carries only in-frame clones and drops some. The table has 35,000 or so clones, about 86% seen once. The time point denotes: week 5, during vaccination. Alongside topical imiquimod, each dose of vaccine comprised 300 ug of mutant IDH1 20-mer peptide. Their specific antigens are unknown. Source: PBMCs, taken from a glioma patient whose treatment included an IDH1 peptide vaccine. Receptors were obtained from a man aged 25 to 40 with glioma.

This clone has only one observation. The rearrangement joins TRBV6-1 to TRBJ1-3, with D unclear. V was shortened by 3 bases and J by 0 bases, with 9 bases between the two germline ends. Germline V gene sequence: CDR1 MNHNS, CDR2 SASEGT. The CDR3 spans 15 residues. CDR3 residues: CASSDGPISGNTIYF. The CDR3 nucleotides are TGTGCCAGCAGTGACGGACCTATCTCTGGAAACACCATATATTTT.

The genes are TRBV5-1 and TRBJ1-6; 7 bases fit TRBD1. V shed 0 bases and J 5 bases; nucleotides not matched to a gene: 2. This CDR3 contains 15 residues. Germline V lookup: CDR1 SGHRS, CDR2 YFSETQ. CDR3 sequence: CASSLGQGDNSPLHF. CDR3 nucleotides: TGCGCCAGCAGCTTGGGACAGGGAGATAATTCACCCCTCCACTTT.

This clone occurred a few times. CDR3 sequence reads: CASSLAGGSNEQFF. For the CDR3, the DNA is TGTGCCAGCAGCTTAGCGGGAGGGTCGAATGAGCAGTTCTTC. The chain couples TRBV7-2 to TRBJ2-1; 7 nucleotides line up with TRBD2. This CDR3 is built from 14 residues. The J segment lost 7 bases and the V segment lost 0 bases, leaving 3 bases of the junction unmatched. In germline, CDR1 is SGHTA, CDR2 FQGNSA.

This clone was recorded a few times. V usage is TRBV30 and J usage is TRBJ1-5; 9 bases match TRBD1. The CDR3 has 15 amino acids. Germline lookup yields CDR1 GTSNPN and CDR2 SVGIG (reference sequence). J gave up 2 bases and V 0 bases, and 2 bases lay outside the gene matches. CDR3 nucleotide sequence: TGTGCCTGGAGTGTGGGACAGGGCCGCAATCAGCCCCAGCATTTT. This translates into CAWSVGQGRNQPQHF.

This sequence joins TRBV11-2 and TRBJ1-2; no definite D call. The CDR3 loop spans 11 amino acids. V lost 3 bases, J lost 6 bases, and 5 bases lay in between. The germline gives CDR1 SGHAT, CDR2 FQNNGV. The CDR3 DNA sequence: TGTGCCAGCAGCTTCTCAAATGGCTACACCTTC. Translating it yields CASSFSNGYTF. The full variable domain, with the rest looked up from reference TRBV11-2 and TRBJ1-2, is EAGVAQSPRYKIIEKRQSVAFWCNPISGHATLYWYQQILGQGPKLLIQFQNNGVVDDSQLPKDRFSAERLKGVDSTLKIQPAKLEDSAVYLCASSFSNGYTFGSGTRLTVV.

J is TRBJ1-1 and V is TRBV19; weak D call: TRBD1 (6 bases). CDR1 and CDR2 (germline): LNHDA, SQIVND (reference sequence). Trimming removed 3 bases at V and 6 bases at J, with 14 bases between. The CDR3 totals 14 residues. CDR3 region: CASSMRSRGPEAFF. DNA of the CDR3: TGTGCCAGTAGTATGAGGTCCAGGGGTCCTGAAGCTTTCTTT.

The chain uses TRBV4-1 and TRBJ1-4; D gene unclear. CDR3 length: 18 residues. Germline-derived CDR1 and CDR2 are MGHRA and YSYEKL. The germline V and J ends were trimmed by 0 bases and 1 base, with 15 bases remaining between them. The CDR3 is CASSQDARMIETNEKLFF. The CDR3 nucleotides are TGCGCCAGCAGCCAAGATGCCAGGATGATCGAAACTAATGAAAAACTGTTTTTT.

In regard to this clone: Other DNA variants within this sample encode the same CDR3. J is TRBJ2-3 and V is TRBV2; 9 positions agree with TRBD2. Germline CDR1 SNHLY, CDR2 FYNNEI. Unmatched junction bases numbered 4, after V lost 2 bases and J lost 4 bases. The CDR3 contains 15 residues. The CDR3 DNA is TGTGCCAGCAGTGAAACGCGCGGGAGGGCAGATACGCAGTATTTT. Translating it yields CASSETRGRADTQYF. Complete variable domain (other parts from reference TRBV2 and TRBJ2-3): EPEVTQTPSHQVTQMGQEVILRCVPISNHLYFYWYRQILGQKVEFLVSFYNNEISEKSEIFDDQFSVERPDGSNFTLKIRSTKLEDSAMYFCASSETRGRADTQYFGPGTRLTVL.

This clone was counted a few times. The chain recombines TRBV30 with TRBJ1-4; tentatively, D is TRBD1 (5 bases). The CDR3 runs 16 residues. The germline V gene has CDR1 GTSNPN and CDR2 SVGIG (reference sequence). V was shortened by 1 base and J by 10 bases, with 22 bases between the two germline ends. CDR3 bases: TGTGCCTGGAGTGCTCCCCCCGGGACGGAGGAGGGAAAACTGTTTTTT. Translation: CAWSAPPGTEEGKLFF.

The chain has TRBV30 and TRBJ2-1; 10 bases are a match to TRBD2. The CDR3 loop spans 16 amino acids. Trimming at V came to 0 bases and at J to 12 bases, leaving 14 bases not matched to a gene. Per the germline V gene, CDR1 is GTSNPN and CDR2 is SVGIG (reference sequence). The CDR3 loop reads CAWSVPLAGGRVGQFF. The CDR3 DNA is TGTGCCTGGAGTGTACCCTTAGCGGGGGGACGCGTCGGGCAGTTCTTC.

The chain joins TRBV6-1 to TRBJ2-1, with TRBD1 identical over 8 bases. This CDR3 has 14 residues. Germline CDR1 reads MNHNS; CDR2 reads SASEGT. The V gene end was trimmed by 10 bases and the J gene end by 3 bases; junction bases not matched to a gene: 8. DNA of the CDR3: TGTGCCACGTCCCGGGACAGGAACTACAATGAGCAGTTCTTC. Translated: CATSRDRNYNEQFF.

The chain has TRBV5-1 and TRBJ2-7; D remains unclear. In germline, CDR1 is SGHRS, CDR2 YFSETQ. The V end lost 0 bases, the J end lost 9 bases, and 7 bases lay between the germline ends. This CDR3 spans 11 amino acids. The CDR3 is CASSLGLGQYF. CDR3 in DNA: TGCGCCAGCAGCTTGGGACTTGGGCAGTACTTC.

This chain links TRBV5-6 with TRBJ1-2; weak D call: TRBD1 (5 bases). Germline V gives CDR1 SGHDT, CDR2 YYEEEE. The CDR3 contains 17 residues. The V end was cut by 2 bases, the J end by 0 bases, with 17 bases between. CDR3 nucleotides: TGTGCCAGCAGCTTCCGGGACGGGACTTTAGCTAACTATGGCTACACCTTC. Amino acids: CASSFRDGTLANYGYTF.

The V and J genes are TRBV6-1 and TRBJ1-2; maybe TRBD1 (6 bases). CDR1 and CDR2 (germline): MNHNS, SASEGT. The CDR3 covers 16 residues. Trimming shortened V by 1 base and J by 4 bases, and 16 bases separated the two germline ends. The DNA for the CDR3 is TGTGCCAGCAGTGAAGGGACAGCCTTTAAATCCTATGGCTACACCTTC. Encoded protein: CASSEGTAFKSYGYTF.

The CDR3, as DNA: TGCGCCAGCAGTGAACCGAAAAACACTGAAGCTTTCTTT. Amino acid sequence: CASSEPKNTEAFF. The chain uses TRBV10-1 and TRBJ1-1; D unresolved. Trimming took 3 bases from V and 2 from J, leaving 7 bases between them. The germline gives CDR1 WNHNN, CDR2 SYGVQD (reference sequence). The CDR3 spans 13 residues.

The chain couples TRBV7-9 to TRBJ1-2, with 7 bases identical to TRBD1. CDR1 is SEHNR, CDR2 FQNEAQ, per germline (reference sequence). V trimming: 3 bases; J trimming: 7 bases; junction bases outside the gene matches: 8. There are 14 residues in the CDR3. This CDR3 is CASSFRETGSGYTF. The CDR3 bases are TGTGCCAGCAGCTTTAGGGAGACAGGGTCTGGCTACACCTTC. The full variable domain, rest sourced from reference TRBV7-9 and TRBJ1-2, is DTGVSQNPRHKITKRGQNVTFRCDPISEHNRLYWYRQTLGQGPEFLTYFQNEAQLEKSRLLSDRFSAERPKGSFSTLEIQRTEQGDSAMYLCASSFRETGSGYTFGSGTRLTVV.

The chain links TRBV19 to TRBJ2-3, with TRBD2 matching over 11 bases. The CDR3 runs to 18 residues. Germline-derived CDR1 and CDR2 are LNHDA and SQIVND (reference sequence). Losses at the gene ends were 4 bases for V and 1 base for J; bases not matched to a gene: 10. CDR3 nucleotide sequence: TGTGCCAGTAGTACAACTAGCGGGAGCGCCGGGGGCACAGATACGCAGTATTTT. Translating gives CASSTTSGSAGGTDTQYF.

V usage is TRBV19 and J usage is TRBJ1-5, with D unclear. V was pared by 4 bases and J by 0 bases, with 13 bases between. The CDR3 covers 16 residues. CDR1 is LNHDA, CDR2 SQIVND, per germline (reference sequence). The CDR3 coding sequence is TGTGCCAGTAGTAGCAAACCTCCGAATAGCAATCAGCCCCAGCATTTT. Protein product: CASSSKPPNSNQPQHF. The entire variable domain, with the rest obtained from reference TRBV19 and TRBJ1-5, is as follows: DGGITQSPKYLFRKEGQNVTLSCEQNLNHDAMYWYRQDPGQGLRLIYYSQIVNDFQKGDIAEGYSVSREKKESFPLTVTSAQKNPTAFYLCASSSKPPNSNQPQHFGDGTRLSIL.

This chain uses TRBV6-5 with TRBJ1-1, with 7 bases aligning to TRBD1. V shed 6 bases, J shed 7 bases, and the junction held 2 bases outside the gene matches. The CDR3 is 11 amino acids. Germline CDR1 is MNHEY and CDR2 is SVGAGI. CDR3 in DNA: TGTGCCAGCAGCCAGGGGGTTGAAGCTTTCTTT. Translated, it gives CASSQGVEAFF.

The chain recombines TRBV2 with TRBJ2-3; a possible D gene is TRBD1 (5 bases). Germline lookup yields CDR1 SNHLY and CDR2 FYNNEI. The CDR3 loop spans 13 amino acids. Between the trimmed V and J ends, which lost 6 bases and 7 bases, there was a span of 14 bases. The CDR3 protein is CASRRMTVNTQYF. The CDR3 nucleotides are TGTGCCAGCAGGCGCATGACAGTCAATACGCAGTATTTT. The whole variable domain, remainder taken from reference TRBV2 and TRBJ2-3, is EPEVTQTPSHQVTQMGQEVILRCVPISNHLYFYWYRQILGQKVEFLVSFYNNEISEKSEIFDDQFSVERPDGSNFTLKIRSTKLEDSAMYFCASRRMTVNTQYFGPGTRLTVL.

The chain recombines TRBV10-3 with TRBJ2-7, with D tentatively TRBD2 (6 bases). V lost 4 bases, J lost 0 bases, and 10 bases lay in between. From germline, CDR1 is ENHRY and CDR2 SYGVKD. The CDR3 length is 14 residues. CDR3 region: CAISGVSGSYEQYF. CDR3 bases: TGTGCCATCAGTGGGGTTAGCGGCTCCTACGAGCAGTACTTC.

The sample holds a few counts of this clone. The chain is built from TRBV28 and TRBJ2-7, with D tentatively TRBD1 or TRBD2 (5 bases each). Trimming removed 5 bases at V and 0 bases at J, with 11 bases between. CDR3 length: 14 residues. The germline V gene has CDR1 MDHEN and CDR2 SYDVKM. The chain's CDR3 is CASSIQDSSYEQYF. Written as DNA, the CDR3 is TGTGCCAGCAGTATACAGGACTCCTCCTACGAGCAGTACTTC.